The 28 T cell receptor beta chains below were found in one sample sequenced in a study of T cells in Graves' hyperthyroidism and ophthalmopathy. Regions amplified from RNA transcripts were the TCR beta CDR3 regions. A set of HTBI primers served as the primers for a first-round RT-PCR of the TCR CDR3. TCRdb ran MiXCR on the multiplex PCR reads and lists one entry per CDR3 protein. The repertoire holds 500,000 to 600,000 distinct CDR3 sequences, with about half as singletons. The sequenced sample consisted of peripheral blood or thyroid tissue (not recorded which). These receptors came from an adult woman with Graves' disease, either hyperthyroidism or ophthalmopathy (not recorded which).

This clonotype was seen only once. The chain is built from TRBV20-1 and TRBJ1-3, with 8 bases lining up with TRBD1. CDR3 size: 13 residues. Germline-derived CDR1 and CDR2 are DFQATT and SNEGSKA (reference sequence). After removal of 4 bases from V and 2 bases from J, the junction contained 1 base not matched to a gene. This CDR3 reads CSATTGAGNTIYF. CDR3 DNA: TGCAGTGCTACGACAGGGGCTGGAAACACCATATATTTT.

This clonotype was picked up many times. This sequence joins TRBV6-5 and TRBJ1-2; D may be TRBD1 (5 bases). Germline CDR1 MNHEY, CDR2 SVGAGI. The CDR3 is made up of 13 amino acids. The V and J ends lost 6 bases and 4 bases respectively, with 12 bases between them. The CDR3 bases are TGTGCCAGCAGGGGCAGGGAGAGCTATGGCTACACCTTC. It translates to CASRGRESYGYTF.

This clonotype is a singleton in its sample. This rearrangement joins TRBV13 to TRBJ1-2; D uncertain. Trimming removed 6 bases at V and 8 bases at J, with 16 bases between. Germline CDR1 PRHDT, CDR2 FYEKMQ (reference sequence). The CDR3 has 13 residues. CDR3 nucleotide sequence: TGTGCCAGCAGTTTCAGCGGTGGTATGGGCTACACCTTC. It specifies CASSFSGGMGYTF.

As to this clonotype: The junction shows a germline mismatch at one end, possibly a read error. This chain uses TRBV20-1 with TRBJ1-5; tentatively, D is TRBD1 (5 bases). CDR1 and CDR2 from the germline V gene are DFQATT and SNEGSKA (reference sequence). The CDR3 runs to 16 residues. The CDR3 DNA is TGCAGTGCTAGTCGTCAGGGCCGAGTGAGCAATCAGCCCCATCATTTT. Protein: CSASRQGRVSNQPHHF.

This clonotype has at least ten counts. The chain uses TRBV11-2 and TRBJ1-6; perhaps TRBD1 as D (5 bases). The length of the CDR3 is 11 residues. Looked up from germline, CDR1 is SGHAT and CDR2 is FQNNGV. V shed 5 bases and J shed 12 bases, with 8 bases lying between them. CDR3 in DNA: TGTGCCAGCAGCCTCGGGGGACCCCTCCACTTT. This encodes CASSLGGPLHF.

This clonotype was recorded many times. The chain has TRBV7-9 and TRBJ2-7, with TRBD2 matching over 8 bases. The ends lost 3 bases at V and 2 bases at J; junction bases unmatched: 6. Germline CDR1 reads SEHNR; CDR2 reads FQNEAQ (reference sequence). There are 15 residues in the CDR3. CDR3 amino acids: CASSFRTGGTYEQYF. The DNA for the CDR3 is TGTGCCAGCAGCTTCCGTACGGGAGGGACCTACGAGCAGTACTTC.

Many counts were recorded for this clonotype. The chain employs TRBV4-1 and TRBJ1-2; no reliable D call. Germline V CDR1 and CDR2: MGHRA, YSYEKL. The CDR3 consists of 13 residues. The V gene lost 0 bases and the J gene lost 8 bases, with 10 bases spanning the gap. The CDR3 bases are TGCGCCAGCAGCCAAGACAGTTTTGGAGGCTACACCTTC. Translated, it gives CASSQDSFGGYTF.

The table lists this clonotype with a count of one. This chain links TRBV20-1 with TRBJ2-7; the match to TRBD2 covers 7 bases. V dropped 6 bases and J dropped 1; count of bases not matched to a gene: 9. In germline, CDR1 is DFQATT, CDR2 SNEGSKA (reference sequence). The CDR3 length is 14 residues. CDR3: CSARGSYLSYEQYF. CDR3 DNA: TGCAGTGCCCGCGGGAGTTACTTATCCTACGAGCAGTACTTC.

This clonotype appeared many times. The gene calls are TRBV3-1 and TRBJ1-1, with a possible D match to TRBD1 (6 bases). Trimming left V 2 bases short and J 7 bases short, with 14 bases between. The germline gives CDR1 LGHDT, CDR2 YNNKEL (reference sequence). This CDR3 is 14 amino acids long. The CDR3, as DNA: TGTGCCAGCAGCCAAAGACAGGACCAGGGTGAAGCTTTCTTT. Translating gives CASSQRQDQGEAFF.

This clonotype came up a few times. The rearrangement uses TRBV7-9 and TRBJ1-1; D unresolved. Germline CDR1 and CDR2: SEHNR and FQNEAQ (reference sequence). Trimming removed 0 bases at V and 4 bases at J, with 9 bases between. The CDR3 length is 14 residues. The CDR3 region has the DNA TGTGCCAGCAGCTTAGCGGGCTGGGGCACTGAAGCTTTCTTT. Its protein is CASSLAGWGTEAFF.

A remark on this clonotype: One end of the junction is discordant with germline, which a read error may explain. The gene calls are TRBV7-6 and TRBJ2-6; 9 bases match TRBD1. Germline V gives CDR1 SGHVS, CDR2 FNYEAQ. This CDR3 is built from 15 residues. Here the CDR3 reads CASPRTGVLVNTEAF. The CDR3 nucleotides are TGTGCCAGCCCACGGACAGGGGTTCTCGTGAACACTGAAGCTTTC.

The chain employs TRBV7-8 and TRBJ1-6; D gene ambiguous. The germline CDR1 and CDR2 sequences are SGHVS and FQNEAQ. The V end was cut by 1 base, the J end by 6 bases, with 10 bases between. The CDR3 contains 15 residues. CDR3 sequence (DNA): TGTGCCAGCAGCTTAGGTTGGGCTGTTAATTCACCCCTCCACTTT. Translating gives CASSLGWAVNSPLHF.

In its sample, this clonotype was seen many times. This sequence joins TRBV12-3 or TRBV12-4 and TRBJ1-5; the match to TRBD1 covers 7 bases. The trim removed 3 bases at V and 4 bases at J, leaving 3 bases unmatched. The CDR3 totals 14 residues. DNA of the CDR3: TGTGCCAGCAGTTTTGCAGGGGGGAATCAGCCCCAGCATTTT. Residues: CASSFAGGNQPQHF.

The genes are TRBV11-3 and TRBJ2-5; TRBD2 aligns across 11 bases. The J segment lost 1 base and the V segment lost 6 bases, leaving 7 bases of the junction unmatched. The germline CDR1 and CDR2 sequences are SGHNT and YENEEA. CDR3 length: 16 residues. CDR3 region: CASSESLAGGQETQYF. In DNA form, the CDR3 reads TGTGCCAGCAGTGAAAGCCTAGCGGGGGGCCAAGAGACCCAGTACTTC.

This clonotype showed up just once. This sequence joins TRBV4-2 and TRBJ1-5; a possible D gene is TRBD1 (6 bases). This CDR3 spans 19 amino acids. With 5 bases removed from V and 6 bases from J, the gap between germline ends came to 29 bases. CDR1 and CDR2 from the germline V gene are LGHNA and YNFKEQ. This chain's CDR3 is CASSAGDRAVRKEGQPQHF. The CDR3 coding sequence is TGTGCCAGCAGCGCAGGGGATAGGGCGGTAAGAAAGGAAGGTCAGCCCCAGCATTTT.

The V and J genes are TRBV28 and TRBJ1-1; TRBD1 matches 7 bases. Germline lookup yields CDR1 MDHEN and CDR2 SYDVKM. The V gene end was trimmed by 8 bases and the J gene end by 2 bases; junction bases not matched to a gene: 8. This CDR3 has 14 residues. The CDR3 sequence is CASFRDRTNTEAFF. CDR3 nucleotide sequence: TGTGCCAGCTTTAGGGACAGAACAAACACTGAAGCTTTCTTT. The full variable domain, rest sourced from reference TRBV28 and TRBJ1-1, is DVKVTQSSRYLVKRTGEKVFLECVQDMDHENMFWYRQDPGLGLRLIYFSYDVKMKEKGDIPEGYSVSREKKERFSLILESASTNQTSMYLCASFRDRTNTEAFFGQGTRLTVV.

Many counts were recorded for this clonotype. The J gene is TRBJ2-7, the V gene TRBV11-2, with D unresolved. V lost 4 bases, J lost 0 bases, and 7 bases lay in between. Germline loops: CDR1 SGHAT, CDR2 FQNNGV. The length of the CDR3 is 13 residues. The CDR3 nucleotides are TGTGCCAGCAGCTCCGACACCTCCTACGAGCAGTACTTC. Amino acids: CASSSDTSYEQYF.

The chain recombines TRBV2 with TRBJ1-4; TRBD1 might be the D (5 bases). CDR3 length equals 13 residues. The germline V gene has CDR1 SNHLY and CDR2 FYNNEI. Between the trimmed V and J ends, which lost 6 bases and 8 bases, there was a span of 13 bases. CDR3: CASSQDIQEKLFF. Written as DNA, the CDR3 is TGTGCCAGCAGCCAGGACATACAGGAAAAACTGTTTTTT. The whole variable domain, filled in from reference TRBV2 and TRBJ1-4, reads EPEVTQTPSHQVTQMGQEVILRCVPISNHLYFYWYRQILGQKVEFLVSFYNNEISEKSEIFDDQFSVERPDGSNFTLKIRSTKLEDSAMYFCASSQDIQEKLFFGSGTQLSVL.

A remark on this clonotype: The junction departs from the called germline gene at one end, perhaps through a read error. The chain combines TRBV12-3 or TRBV12-4 with TRBJ2-7; unclear D gene. The CDR3 loop spans 13 amino acids. CDR3 loop: CAGSLRLAHEQYF. CDR3 DNA: TGTGCCGGCAGTTTGAGACTGGCGCACGAGCAGTACTTC.

The table lists this clonotype with a few counts. The chain links TRBV3-1 to TRBJ1-6; D remains ambiguous. CDR1 and CDR2 from the germline V gene are LGHDT and YNNKEL (reference sequence). The CDR3 is 14 residues long. V was cut by 3 bases and J by 5 bases, with 8 bases left in between. CDR3 DNA: TGTGCCAGCAGCCATATGGGAGATAATTCACCCCTCCACTTT. This sequence encodes CASSHMGDNSPLHF.

The chain uses TRBV14 and TRBJ1-5; tentative D call: TRBD1 (6 bases). The CDR3 has 15 residues. V was trimmed by 4 bases and J by 10 bases, leaving 20 bases between them. Germline lookup yields CDR1 SGHDN and CDR2 FVKESK. CDR3 sequence: CASSPGDWGAGPQHF. The CDR3 coding sequence is TGTGCCAGCAGCCCGGGGGATTGGGGGGCAGGTCCCCAGCATTTT.

This chain connects TRBV5-1 to TRBJ1-2, with D perhaps TRBD1 (5 bases). The CDR3 extends over 11 amino acids. Germline CDR1 and CDR2: SGHRS and YFSETQ. V dropped 0 bases and J dropped 12 bases, with 9 bases sitting between them. CDR3 protein: CASSLAQGNTF. The CDR3 DNA reads TGCGCCAGCAGCTTGGCTCAGGGCAACACCTTC.

This clonotype was observed a handful of times. It may be a read error: a sequence one base away is much more abundant. This chain joins TRBV5-1 and TRBJ1-1; D is possibly TRBD1 (6 bases). Germline V CDR1 and CDR2: SGHRS, YFSETQ. V lost 4 bases, J lost 3 bases, and 13 bases lay in between. The CDR3 runs to 14 residues. The CDR3 DNA reads TGCGCCAGCAGCCGAACAGGGCAGGACACTGAAGCTTTCTTT. Its translation: CASSRTGQDTEAFF.

This clonotype was counted many times. The V gene is TRBV13, the J gene TRBJ2-7; D is perhaps TRBD1 (6 bases). The V end lost 0 bases, the J end lost 0 bases, and 6 bases lay between the germline ends. Per germline, CDR1 PRHDT and CDR2 FYEKMQ (reference sequence). The CDR3 spans 14 residues. The DNA for the CDR3 is TGTGCCAGCAGCTTAGGGGACAGCTCCTACGAGCAGTACTTC. It yields the protein CASSLGDSSYEQYF.

Concerning this clonotype itself: An end of the junction differs from the germline gene, which may be a read error. This sequence joins TRBV15 and TRBJ2-5, with D possibly matching TRBD1 (6 bases). This CDR3 has 14 amino acids. CDR1 and CDR2 from the germline V gene are LNHNV and YYDKDF (reference sequence). CDR3 DNA: TGCGCCACCAGCAGATCCGGGACACTCGAGACCCAGTACTTC. Translated, it gives CATSRSGTLETQYF.

The chain is built from TRBV4-1 and TRBJ2-2, with D unresolved. Germline V CDR1 and CDR2: MGHRA, YSYEKL. The ends were cut back, 2 bases at V and 6 bases at J, with 7 bases in the middle. This CDR3 contains 13 residues. The CDR3 DNA reads as TGCGCCAGCAGCCAAAACCGCCCCGGGGAGCTGTTTTTT. This codes for CASSQNRPGELFF.

This clonotype appeared many times. At one end, the junction sequence differs from germline, possibly due to a read error. CDR3 nucleotides: TGTGCCAGCAGCTTAGCGGGAGCCACCGGGGGGCTGTTTTTT. Protein sequence: CASSLAGATGGLFF. This chain links TRBV7-9 with TRBJ2-2; a possible D gene is TRBD2 (6 bases). CDR3 length equals 14 residues. Per the germline V gene, CDR1 is SEHNR and CDR2 is FQNEAQ (reference sequence).

Turning to this clonotype: Germline is not matched at one junction end, which may reflect a read error. The rearrangement links TRBV5-1 to TRBJ2-3; 9 bases line up with TRBD2. Germline values: CDR1 SGHRS, CDR2 YFSETQ. This CDR3 spans 15 amino acids. CDR3 sequence: CASSLNSGSSDAQYF. The CDR3 DNA is TGCGCCAGCAGCTTGAATAGCGGGAGCTCAGATGCGCAGTATTTT.